Below are 10 T cell receptor beta chains sequenced from a single sample in a study of T cells in Graves' hyperthyroidism and ophthalmopathy. TCR beta CDR3 regions were amplified from RNA. The primer set for the first-round RT-PCR of the TCR CDR3 was HTBI. TCRdb reprocessed the multiplex PCR reads via MiXCR and lists one record per CDR3 protein. This table holds 800,000 or so distinct CDR3 sequences, around 39% found once. The specimen sequenced was blood. All receptors derive from a man aged 18 to 35 with Graves' hyperthyroidism.

With regard to this clonotype: This may be a read error: a much more frequent sequence differs by one nucleotide. V usage is TRBV2 and J usage is TRBJ2-5, with a possible D match to TRBD1 (6 bases). Trimming cost V 4 bases and J 3 bases, with 12 bases left between them. There are 14 residues in the CDR3. CDR1 is SNHLY, CDR2 FYNNEI, per germline. The CDR3 loop reads CASSGQVGKETQYF. The CDR3 DNA sequence: TGTGCCAGCAGTGGACAGGTGGGAAAAGAGACCCAGTACTTC. The full variable domain, in which reference TRBV2 and TRBJ2-5 provide the parts outside the CDR3, is EPEVTQTPSHQVTQMGQEVILRCVPISNHLYFYWYRQILGQKVEFLVSFYNNEISEKSEIFDDQFSVERPDGSNFTLKIRSTKLEDSAMYFCASSGQVGKETQYFGPGTRLLVL.

This chain connects TRBV10-1 to TRBJ2-2; 11 nucleotides match TRBD1. The CDR3 totals 16 residues. With 3 bases clipped from V and 5 bases from J, the junction kept 5 bases outside the gene matches. Germline loops: CDR1 WNHNN, CDR2 SYGVQD (reference sequence). The CDR3 loop reads CASSDTGTGGTGELFF. CDR3 sequence (DNA): TGCGCCAGCAGTGACACCGGGACAGGGGGAACCGGGGAGCTGTTTTTT.

This clonotype was picked up many times. The CDR3 nucleotides are TGCAGCGTTGGGCTAGCTCGAGGCTACGAGCAGTACTTC. As protein: CSVGLARGYEQYF. The V and J genes are TRBV29-1 and TRBJ2-7; TRBD2 is a possible D gene (5 bases). V gave up 4 bases and J gave up 3 bases, with 13 bases separating them. CDR1 and CDR2 (germline): SQVTM, ANQGSEA. The CDR3 loop spans 13 amino acids.

This chain links TRBV10-3 with TRBJ2-5, with 11 bases identical to TRBD2. Unmatched junction bases numbered 4, after V lost 2 bases and J lost 5 bases. Germline lookup yields CDR1 ENHRY and CDR2 SYGVKD. CDR3 length: 15 amino acids. The CDR3: CAISEASGRTETQYF. The CDR3 DNA follows: TGTGCCATCAGTGAGGCTAGCGGGAGGACGGAGACCCAGTACTTC.

This clonotype appeared many times. The rearrangement joins TRBV7-2 to TRBJ2-7; D is perhaps TRBD1 or TRBD2 (5 bases each). The V and J ends lost 5 bases and 1 base respectively, with 15 bases between them. The CDR3 runs to 15 residues. In germline, CDR1 is SGHTA, CDR2 FQGNSA. The CDR3 sequence: CASSAWDQGSYEQYF. The CDR3 region has the DNA TGTGCCAGCAGCGCGTGGGACCAGGGATCCTACGAGCAGTACTTC.

This sequence joins TRBV9 and TRBJ1-1; 7 bases map to TRBD1. Looked up from germline, CDR1 is SGDLS and CDR2 is YYNGEE. CDR3 length: 15 amino acids. Unmatched junction bases numbered 5, after V lost 0 bases and J lost 3 bases. In DNA form, the CDR3 reads TGTGCCAGCAGCGTAGGTCTTGGGACAGACACTGAAGCTTTCTTT. Protein: CASSVGLGTDTEAFF. Combining the CDR3 with reference TRBV9 and TRBJ1-1 gives the whole variable domain DSGVTQTPKHLITATGQRVTLRCSPRSGDLSVYWYQQSLDQGLQFLIQYYNGEERAKGNILERFSAQQFPDLHSELNLSSLELGDSALYFCASSVGLGTDTEAFFGQGTRLTVV.

This clonotype has a count of ten or more. This chain links TRBV9 with TRBJ2-5; D may be TRBD2 (6 bases). The CDR3 has 14 amino acids. V was cut by 8 bases and J by 1 base, with 15 bases left in between. Germline V CDR1 and CDR2: SGDLS, YYNGEE. The DNA for the CDR3 is TGTGCCAGTAGTGCCTTGGGAGGCCAAGAGACCCAGTACTTC. This translates into CASSALGGQETQYF. The complete variable domain, with remaining parts taken from reference TRBV9 and TRBJ2-5, reads DSGVTQTPKHLITATGQRVTLRCSPRSGDLSVYWYQQSLDQGLQFLIQYYNGEERAKGNILERFSAQQFPDLHSELNLSSLELGDSALYFCASSALGGQETQYFGPGTRLLVL.

J is TRBJ2-7 and V is TRBV14; 7 bases align to TRBD1. Losses at the gene ends were 4 bases for V and 4 bases for J; bases not matched to a gene: 7. CDR3 length: 14 residues. The germline V gene has CDR1 SGHDN and CDR2 FVKESK. CDR3 amino acids: CASSLTGIRYEQYF. Written as DNA, the CDR3 is TGTGCCAGCAGCCTGACAGGGATCCGGTACGAGCAGTACTTC.

This clonotype was seen at least ten times. The chain has TRBV6-5 and TRBJ1-2, with D possibly TRBD1 on 5 matching bases. Germline CDR1 reads MNHEY; CDR2 reads SVGAGI. The CDR3 loop spans 12 amino acids. V gave up 6 bases and J gave up 4 bases, with 9 bases separating them. CDR3 DNA: TGTGCCAGCAGGACAGTAGGCTATGGCTACACCTTC. Translation: CASRTVGYGYTF.

The J gene is TRBJ2-7, the V gene TRBV19; D perhaps matches TRBD2 (5 bases). The CDR3 extends over 15 amino acids. CDR1 and CDR2 (germline): LNHDA, SQIVND (reference sequence). The germline V and J ends were trimmed by 6 bases and 2 bases, with 17 bases remaining between them. The CDR3: CASSNPGIGTYEQYF. In DNA form, the CDR3 reads TGTGCCAGTAGCAATCCGGGGATAGGGACCTACGAGCAGTACTTC.